The T cell receptor (beta chain) described here comes from a study of T cells expressing NK-cell markers. The CDR3 has 14 amino acids. The germline CDR1 and CDR2 sequences are MNHEY and SVGAGI. TCRdb re-analyzed the 5' RACE reads; it lists each CDR3 protein once, without DNA. The sample holds 500,000 to 700,000 distinct CDR3 sequences. The sequence was obtained from a man aged 18 to 29 in good health. J is TRBJ2-7 and V is TRBV6-5; TCRdb returns TRBD1, unconfirmable since there is no DNA. Sequencing used blood T cells: a sorted CD56 or NKG2C T cell subset, CD4+ or CD8+ T cells, or bulk PBMC T cells (not recorded which). The CDR3 region is CASTRAGRSYEQYF.